These 7 T cell receptor beta chains were all obtained from the same sample, sequenced in a study of radiation and T cells in renal cell carcinoma. The time point denotes: blood 4 weeks post-SBRT, at nephrectomy. The treatment here: 15 Gy SBRT to primary tumor, nephrectomy 4 weeks later. Sequencing was performed with immunoSEQ multiplex PCR; in TCRdb, only in-frame clones are kept and a portion is missing. The sample contains around 140,000 clones, around nine tenths of which appear only once. The sequenced sample was blood, obtained from a patient whose treatment included radiotherapy and nephrectomy. Receptors were obtained from a woman between 45 and 60 years old with renal cell carcinoma.

V usage is TRBV5-1 and J usage is TRBJ2-3, with 7 bases identical to TRBD1. The trim removed 6 bases at V and 3 bases at J, leaving 16 bases unmatched. The CDR3 loop spans 17 amino acids. CDR1 and CDR2 from the germline V gene are SGHRS and YFSETQ. CDR3 bases: TGCGCCAGCATGCCCTGGACCGACAGGGCTTCGACAGATACGCAGTATTTT. It translates to CASMPWTDRASTDTQYF.

This clone was seen a single time. The rearrangement uses TRBV7-9 and TRBJ2-7, with 7 bases matching TRBD2. CDR3 size: 16 residues. Germline V gene sequence: CDR1 SEHNR, CDR2 FQNEAQ (reference sequence). The V gene end was trimmed by 5 bases and the J gene end by 1 base; junction bases not matched to a gene: 11. The chain's CDR3 is CASSPRPAGRSYEQYF. The CDR3 bases are TGTGCCAGCAGCCCACGACCAGCGGGAAGGTCCTACGAGCAGTACTTC.

The chain couples TRBV11-2 to TRBJ2-7; D might be TRBD2 (5 bases). Trimming cost V 5 bases and J 3 bases, with 14 bases left between them. CDR3 length: 14 residues. CDR1 and CDR2 (germline): SGHAT, FQNNGV. CDR3 in amino acids: CASSQAGFVYEQYF. CDR3 nucleotide sequence: TGTGCCAGCAGCCAGGCGGGTTTCGTCTACGAGCAGTACTTC.

V is TRBV7-2 and J is TRBJ2-7; 9 bases fit TRBD2. The CDR3 runs 16 residues. Per germline, CDR1 SGHTA and CDR2 FQGNSA. Trimming cost V 5 bases and J 4 bases; bases outside gene matches: 12. CDR3 DNA: TGTGCCAGCAGCCTGGGGCCTGGCGGGGGGGCGTACGAGCAGTACTTC. Its protein product is CASSLGPGGGAYEQYF.

The chain carries TRBV5-1 and TRBJ1-3; the D gene is possibly TRBD1 (5 bases). CDR1 SGHRS and CDR2 YFSETQ come from the germline V gene. The CDR3 totals 17 residues. V gave up 4 bases and J gave up 0 bases, with 17 bases separating them. CDR3 loop: CASSRAEGTSSGNTIYF. The CDR3 nucleotides read TGCGCCAGCAGCCGAGCCGAAGGGACGAGCTCTGGAAACACCATATATTTT.

This clone was seen once. CDR3 amino acids: CASSEGVIAFF. CDR3 coding DNA: TGTGCCAGCAGTGAAGGCGTTATAGCTTTCTTT. The chain is built from TRBV2 and TRBJ1-1; D gene uncertain. V gave up 1 base and J gave up 10 bases, with 7 bases separating them. The CDR3 is 11 amino acids. Germline loops: CDR1 SNHLY, CDR2 FYNNEI.

V usage is TRBV12-5 and J usage is TRBJ2-6; 8 nucleotides align to TRBD1. The CDR3 is 17 residues long. Losses at the gene ends were 5 bases for V and 0 bases for J; bases not matched to a gene: 6. The germline gives CDR1 LGHNT, CDR2 FRNRAP. The CDR3 protein is CASGMDRESSGANVLTF. The CDR3 coding sequence is TGTGCTAGTGGTATGGACAGGGAAAGCTCTGGGGCCAACGTCCTGACTTTC.